Each of the 15 T cell receptor beta chains below was sequenced from the same sample in a study of CD8 T cells in Susac syndrome. RNA totalling roughly 0.45 to 1 ug underwent reverse transcription with random hexamers. A single record per CDR3 protein comes from TCRdb applying MiXCR to the immunoSEQ multiplex PCR reads. The sample contains about 160,000 distinct CDR3 sequences, 85% to 95% of which appear only once. Sequencing was carried out using CD4+ T cells from PBMCs. These receptors were obtained from a human donor in good health.

V usage is TRBV15 and J usage is TRBJ2-3; 13 nucleotides line up with TRBD2. The germline gives CDR1 LNHNV, CDR2 YYDKDF (reference sequence). The CDR3 loop spans 16 amino acids. J gave up 3 bases and V 5 bases, and 5 bases lay outside the gene matches. CDR3 in DNA: TGTGCCACCAGCGCGGGACTAGCGGGGAGAACAGATACGCAGTATTTT. It translates to CATSAGLAGRTDTQYF.

The CDR3 bases are TGTGCCAGCAGCGTCTGGGGGGCCAACACCGGGGAGCTGTTTTTT. It codes for CASSVWGANTGELFF. The chain carries TRBV9 and TRBJ2-2; TRBD1 or TRBD2 may be the D gene (6 bases each). CDR3 size: 15 residues. Per the germline V gene, CDR1 is SGDLS and CDR2 is YYNGEE. V was pared by 2 bases and J by 2 bases, with 10 bases between.

The gene calls are TRBV2 and TRBJ1-5, with D possibly being TRBD1 (5 bases). Germline V CDR1 and CDR2: SNHLY, FYNNEI. Trimming cost V 6 bases and J 2 bases, with 8 bases left between them. This CDR3 spans 13 amino acids. CDR3 region: CASSTQGNQPQHF. The CDR3 nucleotides read TGTGCCAGCAGCACACAGGGCAATCAGCCCCAGCATTTT.

The sample holds one count of this clonotype. This chain's CDR3 is CASTPQQGSYGYTF. The CDR3 DNA is TGTGCCAGCACTCCACAACAGGGGAGCTATGGCTACACCTTC. This chain joins TRBV6-5 and TRBJ1-2; TRBD1 matches 7 bases. With 7 bases clipped from V and 4 bases from J, the junction kept 9 bases outside the gene matches. Germline assignment: CDR1 MNHEY and CDR2 SVGAGI. The CDR3 has 14 residues.

The chain recombines TRBV5-8 with TRBJ2-5; possible D gene TRBD2, 6 bases. Trimming cost V 0 bases and J 7 bases, with 10 bases left between them. This CDR3 contains 13 residues. Germline V gene lookup returns CDR1 SGHTS and CDR2 YDEGEE. The CDR3 nucleotides read TGTGCCAGCAGCTTGGCCGGGGGTGGGACCCAGTACTTC. Protein product: CASSLAGGGTQYF.

The chain joins TRBV5-1 to TRBJ1-2; 10 nucleotides match TRBD1. The CDR3 totals 18 residues. Germline CDR1 is SGHRS and CDR2 is YFSETQ. The junction had 9 bases not matched to a gene; V was cut back by 1 base and J by 0 bases. CDR3 in amino acids: CASSLTGQGGSTNYGYTF. The DNA for the CDR3 is TGCGCCAGCAGCTTGACCGGACAGGGGGGATCCACTAACTATGGCTACACCTTC.

The rearrangement uses TRBV28 and TRBJ2-3; the D is unclear. Germline V gene lookup returns CDR1 MDHEN and CDR2 SYDVKM. Trimming removed 4 bases at V and 0 bases at J, with 5 bases between. This CDR3 has 13 residues. CDR3 protein: CASSSTSTDTQYF. Here the CDR3 DNA reads TGTGCCAGCAGTTCTACAAGCACAGATACGCAGTATTTT. The whole variable domain, remainder taken from reference TRBV28 and TRBJ2-3, is DVKVTQSSRYLVKRTGEKVFLECVQDMDHENMFWYRQDPGLGLRLIYFSYDVKMKEKGDIPEGYSVSREKKERFSLILESASTNQTSMYLCASSSTSTDTQYFGPGTRLTVL.

This rearrangement joins TRBV23-1 to TRBJ2-3; 8 bases agree with TRBD2. TRBV23-1 is filed as an ORF, its function uncertain. Trimming cost V 2 bases and J 13 bases; bases outside gene matches: 5. The CDR3 has 12 residues. The CDR3 DNA reads TGCGCCAGCAGTCAACAGGGACTAGAGGAGTATTTT. Translation gives CASSQQGLEEYF.

The sample holds one count of this clonotype. The V call is TRBV3-1, the J call TRBJ1-2, with TRBD1 matching 7 bases. The trim removed 4 bases at V and 4 bases at J, leaving 6 bases unmatched. The CDR3 sequence is 14 residues long. In germline, CDR1 is LGHDT, CDR2 YNNKEL (reference sequence). The CDR3 DNA follows: TGTGCCAGCAGCCTCGGGACAGCCTCCTATGGCTACACCTTC. Translating it yields CASSLGTASYGYTF.

The V gene is TRBV7-2, the J gene TRBJ1-1; D remains ambiguous. Deletions cut 5 bases from V and 0 bases from J, with 10 bases between. Germline lookup yields CDR1 SGHTA and CDR2 FQGNSA. The CDR3 has 14 amino acids. CDR3 in DNA: TGTGCCAGCAGCCCTCGATACTTGAACACTGAAGCTTTCTTT. It specifies CASSPRYLNTEAFF.

The genes are TRBV5-1 and TRBJ1-4; TRBD1 is a possible D gene (5 bases). The CDR3 is 14 amino acids. Germline V CDR1 and CDR2: SGHRS, YFSETQ. Trimming pared 4 bases from V and 8 bases from J, leaving 15 bases between. Written as DNA, the CDR3 is TGCGCCAGCAGCGGGGGTGAGCCTTCGGAAAAACTGTTTTTT. Residues: CASSGGEPSEKLFF.

This clonotype has only one observation. CDR3: CSVKGLAGGHGELFF. The CDR3 DNA reads TGCAGCGTTAAGGGACTAGCGGGGGGGCACGGGGAGCTGTTTTTT. The chain joins TRBV29-1 to TRBJ2-2; 16 bases are shared with TRBD2. The V gene end was trimmed by 5 bases and the J gene end by 7 bases; junction bases not matched to a gene: 4. CDR3 length equals 15 residues. Germline CDR1 is SQVTM and CDR2 is ANQGSEA.

This rearrangement joins TRBV5-4 to TRBJ2-6; D may be TRBD2 (5 bases). CDR1 and CDR2 (germline): SGHNT, YYREEE (reference sequence). V lost 3 bases to trimming and J lost 2 bases, with 9 bases between them. This CDR3 is 15 amino acids long. The DNA of the CDR3 is TGTGCCAGCAGCTCGCCCGGGACTGGGGCCAACGTCCTGACTTTC. Translated, it gives CASSSPGTGANVLTF.

This clonotype was seen just once. This chain links TRBV5-4 with TRBJ1-1; a weak D match, TRBD1 (6 bases). Per germline, CDR1 SGHNT and CDR2 YYREEE (reference sequence). V was cut by 0 bases and J by 1 base, with 10 bases left in between. This CDR3 spans 15 amino acids. CDR3 protein: CASSLDRERNTEAFF. Here the CDR3 DNA reads TGTGCCAGCAGCTTGGACAGGGAAAGGAACACTGAAGCTTTCTTT.

The gene calls are TRBV18 and TRBJ2-7; weak D call: TRBD1 (5 bases). The CDR3 is 15 residues long. The germline V gene encodes CDR1 KGHSH and CDR2 LQKENI. V lost 6 bases and J lost 0, with 15 bases in between. The CDR3 nucleotides are TGTGCCAGCTCGGGCGCAGGGTTTTACTCCTACGAGCAGTACTTC. Protein sequence: CASSGAGFYSYEQYF.